This is a list of T cell receptor beta chains from one sample in a study of blood T cell repertoires in COVID-19. Data came from immunoSEQ multiplex PCR; TCRdb stores just in-frame clones and leaves some out. This sample carries around 100,000 clones, approximately 90% of them seen once, and the ten largest clones take approximately 15%. Sequenced input: peripheral blood. Receptors originate from a man over 45 with acute or convalescent COVID-19. Both conserved end residues are part of each CDR3. D genes are given only for firm matches. Clone size, where shown, is once, few, many, or a class for clones that have expanded.

D,size,V,J,CDR3,DNA
-,-,TRBV7-9,TRBJ2-1,CASSLTSINEQFF,TGTGCCAGCAGTTTGACTAGTATCAATGAGCAGTTCTTC
TRBD1,-,TRBV19,TRBJ1-4,CASSTGTAPNEKLFF,TGTGCCAGTAGTACCGGGACAGCCCCTAATGAAAAACTGTTTTTT
-,once,TRBV28,TRBJ1-1,CASSSRVPGAFF,TGTGCCAGCAGCTCCCGGGTCCCCGGGGCTTTCTTT
TRBD1,-,TRBV27,TRBJ2-3,CASSPPGQGSSTDTQYF,TGTGCCAGCAGCCCTCCCGGACAGGGGTCGAGCACAGATACGCAGTATTTT
-,-,TRBV6-1,TRBJ2-2,CASSDRNTGELFF,TGTGCCAGCAGTGACAGGAACACCGGGGAGCTGTTTTTT
TRBD1,-,TRBV4-3,TRBJ1-4,CASSPSQGGLEKLFF,TGCGCCAGCAGCCCCTCCCAGGGGGGACTTGAAAAACTGTTTTTT
TRBD1,-,TRBV23-1,TRBJ1-5,CASHRGTGVVNQPQHF,TGCGCCAGCCACCGAGGCACAGGGGTCGTCAATCAGCCCCAGCATTTT
-,-,TRBV6-5,TRBJ1-2,CASSLRENYGYTF,TGTGCCAGCAGTCTACGGGAAAACTATGGCTACACCTTC
TRBD1,-,TRBV7-8,TRBJ1-2,CASSLAKSPPGTAFYGYTF,TGTGCCAGCAGCTTAGCGAAGTCCCCTCCCGGGACAGCTTTTTATGGCTACACCTTC
-,-,TRBV2,TRBJ2-7,CASSRDSLGEQYF,TGTGCCAGCAGCCGGGACTCGCTAGGCGAGCAGTACTTC
-,-,TRBV6-1,TRBJ1-6,CASSARQGFTVEPLHF,TGTGCCAGCAGTGCAAGGCAGGGATTTACGGTTGAACCCCTCCACTTT
-,-,TRBV12-5,TRBJ1-1,CASGFGRDEAFF,TGTGCTAGTGGTTTTGGTCGGGATGAAGCTTTCTTT
-,once,TRBV23-1,TRBJ1-5,CASSPGEVRVYQPQHF,TGCGCCAGCAGTCCCGGTGAAGTCCGGGTTTACCAGCCCCAGCATTTT
-,-,TRBV29-1,TRBJ2-1,CSVEGGAYNEQFF,TGCAGCGTTGAAGGGGGCGCGTACAATGAGCAGTTCTTC
-,-,TRBV2,TRBJ2-7,CASLLRYEQYF,TGTGCCAGCCTCCTTAGATACGAGCAGTACTTC
-,once,TRBV18,TRBJ2-7,CASSPRLRQENSYEQYF,TGTGCCAGCTCACCACGATTACGACAGGAAAACTCCTACGAGCAGTACTTC
TRBD1,few,TRBV2,TRBJ1-2,CASSGTGRGGYTF,TGTGCCAGCAGCGGGACAGGGCGAGGCGGCTACACCTTC
TRBD1,-,TRBV12-5,TRBJ2-3,CASGPYRGSTDTQYF,TGTGCTAGTGGCCCGTACAGGGGGAGCACAGATACGCAGTATTTT
TRBD1,few,TRBV7-8,TRBJ1-5,CASSSPGTGTNQPQHF,TGTGCCAGCAGCTCACCCGGGACAGGAACAAATCAGCCCCAGCATTTT
-,-,TRBV18,TRBJ2-1,CASSLAAGASGNEQFF,TGTGCCAGCTCACTAGCCGCAGGGGCTTCTGGGAATGAGCAGTTCTTC
-,-,TRBV5-5,TRBJ1-3,CASSSTGFSGNTIYF,TGTGCCAGCAGCTCCACAGGCTTCTCTGGAAACACCATATATTTT
-,once,TRBV5-1,TRBJ1-4,CASSLEPVGAREKLFF,TGCGCCAGCAGCTTGGAACCTGTGGGGGCTAGGGAAAAACTGTTTTTT
-,-,TRBV6-5,TRBJ2-7,CASRVGLTENYEQYF,TGTGCCAGCAGGGTAGGACTGACCGAAAACTACGAGCAGTACTTC
-,-,TRBV28,TRBJ2-7,CASSLVVGGRSTYF,TGTGCCAGCAGTTTAGTTGTGGGGGGGCGTAGTACGTACTTC
-,-,TRBV10-1,TRBJ1-5,CASSAGLLSNQPQHF,TGCGCCAGCAGTGCGGGACTCCTGAGCAATCAGCCCCAGCATTTT
TRBD1,-,TRBV18,TRBJ1-6,CASSPRDRGGNSPLHF,TGTGCCAGCTCACCAAGAGACAGGGGAGGCAATTCACCCCTCCACTTT
TRBD2,-,TRBV6-5,TRBJ2-3,CASSVLAGSTDTQYF,TGTGCCAGCAGCGTCTTAGCGGGAAGCACAGATACGCAGTATTTT
-,-,TRBV2,TRBJ1-2,CASRADEANYGYTF,TGTGCCAGCAGGGCCGACGAGGCTAACTATGGCTACACCTTC
-,once,TRBV18,TRBJ1-1,CASSPTMGIEAFF,TGTGCCAGCTCCCCAACCATGGGCATTGAAGCTTTCTTT
TRBD1,-,TRBV5-1,TRBJ1-1,CASSLESMWTGVPNTEAFF,TGCGCCAGCAGCTTGGAGAGTATGTGGACAGGGGTTCCGAACACTGAAGCTTTCTTT
TRBD1,-,TRBV11-3,TRBJ1-1,CASSSKTGGENTEAFF,TGTGCCAGCAGCTCCAAGACAGGGGGTGAGAACACTGAAGCTTTCTTT